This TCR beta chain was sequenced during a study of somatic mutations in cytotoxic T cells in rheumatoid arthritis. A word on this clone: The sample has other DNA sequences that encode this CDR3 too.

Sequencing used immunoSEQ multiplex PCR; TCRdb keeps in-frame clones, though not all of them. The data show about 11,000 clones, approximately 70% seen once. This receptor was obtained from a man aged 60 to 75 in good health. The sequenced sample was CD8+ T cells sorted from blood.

In DNA form, the CDR3 reads TGCAGCGTTGAAGGTCGGGAGACCTACGAGCAGTACTTC. Its translation: CSVEGRETYEQYF. The rearrangement uses TRBV29-1 and TRBJ2-7, with D maybe TRBD2 (6 bases). The germline CDR1 and CDR2 sequences are SQVTM and ANQGSEA. The V end was cut by 1 base, the J end by 2 bases, with 9 bases between. The CDR3 is 13 amino acids.